These 14 T cell receptor beta chains share one sample of origin, sequenced in a study of control samples from healthy donors and cancer patients. Data came from immunoSEQ multiplex PCR; TCRdb stores just in-frame clones and leaves some out. The data hold 150,000 or so clones, with 93% observed a single time. Sequenced input: blood. The source is an older woman in good health.

The J gene is TRBJ1-5, the V gene TRBV7-2; D is undetermined. V lost 4 bases and J 3 bases, leaving 13 bases between the germline ends. CDR3 length equals 15 residues. Germline values: CDR1 SGHTA, CDR2 FQGNSA. CDR3 sequence: CASSYLPGSNQPQHF. For the CDR3, the DNA is TGTGCCAGCAGCTATCTTCCTGGTTCCAATCAGCCCCAGCATTTT.

The chain combines TRBV18 with TRBJ1-2; D is unresolved. The CDR3 loop spans 13 amino acids. Germline V gene lookup returns CDR1 KGHSH and CDR2 LQKENI. The ends were cut back, 3 bases at V and 3 bases at J, with 8 bases in the middle. The CDR3 is CASSPGLHYGYTF. Written as DNA, the CDR3 is TGTGCCAGCTCACCGGGTCTGCACTATGGCTACACCTTC.

The CDR3 sequence is CASNPDGVFGYNEQFF. In nucleotides, the CDR3 is TGTGCCAGCAACCCCGACGGGGTGTTTGGGTACAATGAGCAGTTCTTC. The V and J genes are TRBV9 and TRBJ2-1, with D perhaps matching TRBD2 (5 bases). In germline, CDR1 is SGDLS, CDR2 YYNGEE. The V end lost 6 bases, the J end lost 4 bases, and 20 bases lay between the germline ends. This CDR3 comprises 16 residues. Full variable domain (missing parts from reference TRBV9 and TRBJ2-1): DSGVTQTPKHLITATGQRVTLRCSPRSGDLSVYWYQQSLDQGLQFLIQYYNGEERAKGNILERFSAQQFPDLHSELNLSSLELGDSALYFCASNPDGVFGYNEQFFGPGTRLTVL.

The chain carries TRBV3-1 (or the pseudogene TRBV3-2) and TRBJ2-7, with 8 nucleotides matching TRBD1. Germline V gene sequence: CDR1 LGHDT, CDR2 YNNKEL (reference sequence). V was pared by 4 bases and J by 3 bases, with 8 bases of the junction left unmatched. CDR3 length: 15 residues. CDR3 nucleotides: TGTGCCAGCAGCCCCGGGACAGGAACCTTCTACGAGCAGTACTTC. This gives the protein CASSPGTGTFYEQYF.

This chain connects TRBV6-5 to TRBJ1-1; D is uncertain. V lost 3 bases to trimming and J lost 0 bases, with 8 bases between them. The CDR3 has 14 residues. Germline V gene data show CDR1 as MNHEY and CDR2 as SVGAGI. The CDR3 here is CASSYWGMNTEAFF. CDR3 DNA sequence: TGTGCCAGCAGTTATTGGGGTATGAACACTGAAGCTTTCTTT.

This clone was recorded only once. J is TRBJ1-2 and V is TRBV2; tentative D call: TRBD1 (5 bases). Germline V gene data show CDR1 as SNHLY and CDR2 as FYNNEI. V was clipped by 6 bases and J by 2 bases, with 13 bases between them. The CDR3 length is 14 residues. The CDR3 nucleotides read TGTGCCAGCAGGGATGACAGACCCAACTATGGCTACACCTTC. As protein: CASRDDRPNYGYTF. The full variable domain, completed using reference TRBV2 and TRBJ1-2, is EPEVTQTPSHQVTQMGQEVILRCVPISNHLYFYWYRQILGQKVEFLVSFYNNEISEKSEIFDDQFSVERPDGSNFTLKIRSTKLEDSAMYFCASRDDRPNYGYTFGSGTRLTVV.

CDR3 coding DNA: TGTGCCAGCATGCGGTCGGAAACTAATGAAAAACTGTTTTTT. Translated, it gives CASMRSETNEKLFF. The chain has TRBV2 and TRBJ1-4; D unclear. V was cut by 7 bases and J by 1 base, with 10 bases left in between. Germline assignment: CDR1 SNHLY and CDR2 FYNNEI. The CDR3 is 14 residues long.

The rearrangement links TRBV7-9 to TRBJ2-7, with D hard to call. The CDR3 loop spans 13 amino acids. Trimming removed 1 base from V and 2 bases from J, with 6 bases in between. Germline CDR1 is SEHNR and CDR2 is FQNEAQ (reference sequence). CDR3 amino acids: CASSLDGTYEQYF. DNA for the CDR3: TGTGCCAGCAGCTTAGACGGAACCTACGAGCAGTACTTC.

With regard to this clone: Other DNA sequences in the sample encode the same CDR3. The rearrangement joins TRBV7-8 to TRBJ1-3; TRBD1 aligns across 11 bases. V shed 1 base and J 1 base; nucleotides not matched to a gene: 3. The CDR3 loop spans 17 amino acids. Germline V lookup: CDR1 SGHVS, CDR2 FQNEAQ. The CDR3 loop reads CASSLGTGGASGNTIYF. The CDR3 DNA is TGTGCCAGCAGCTTAGGGACAGGGGGCGCATCTGGAAACACCATATATTTT.

V and J are TRBV7-8 and TRBJ1-1; no definite D call. This CDR3 is built from 16 residues. Germline V gene data show CDR1 as SGHVS and CDR2 as FQNEAQ. Trimming removed 5 bases from V and 5 bases from J, with 21 bases in between. Written as DNA, the CDR3 is TGTGCCAGCAGCCTATGGGGTCGGGGTGGGAGTACTGAAGCTTTCTTT. It specifies CASSLWGRGGSTEAFF.

The genes are TRBV6-6 and TRBJ2-5; TRBD2 is a possible D gene (5 bases). The CDR3 extends over 14 amino acids. Germline assignment: CDR1 MNHNY and CDR2 SVGAGI (reference sequence). V was clipped by 3 bases and J by 1 base, with 9 bases between them. CDR3: CASSYTAAQETQYF. CDR3 nucleotides: TGTGCCAGCAGTTATACAGCGGCCCAAGAGACCCAGTACTTC.

This chain connects TRBV3-1 (or the pseudogene TRBV3-2) to TRBJ1-2, with 8 positions matching TRBD1. CDR1 LGHDT and CDR2 YNNKEL come from the germline V gene (reference sequence). The CDR3 is 13 amino acids. Trimming at V came to 5 bases and at J to 9 bases, leaving 8 bases not matched to a gene. The CDR3 here is CASSKTGQGSYTF. In DNA form, the CDR3 reads TGTGCCAGCAGCAAAACCGGACAGGGCAGCTACACCTTC.

The chain employs TRBV19 and TRBJ2-7, with 10 bases that match TRBD1. The V gene end was trimmed by 5 bases and the J gene end by 3 bases; junction bases not matched to a gene: 7. The CDR3 extends over 15 amino acids. Per germline, CDR1 LNHDA and CDR2 SQIVND (reference sequence). The CDR3 DNA reads TGTGCCAGTAGTGCGGGGACAGGGGTTTTCTACGAGCAGTACTTC. This codes for CASSAGTGVFYEQYF.

The V gene is TRBV3-1 (or the pseudogene TRBV3-2), the J gene TRBJ1-2, with a possible D match to TRBD1 (5 bases). In germline, CDR1 is LGHDT, CDR2 YNNKEL (reference sequence). Trimming removed 0 bases from V and 2 bases from J, with 7 bases in between. This CDR3 is built from 14 residues. The CDR3 DNA reads as TGTGCCAGCAGCCAAGAGGCAGGGAACTATGGCTACACCTTC. Amino acid sequence: CASSQEAGNYGYTF.